This entry lists 27 T cell receptor beta chains sequenced from one sample in a study of cytomegalovirus exposure and HLA in healthy donors. The PCR had 60 Vbeta and 13 Jbeta primers. Assay: immunoSEQ multiplex PCR; the TCRdb copy retains only in-frame clones and omits some. The repertoire consists of under 200,000 clones, with roughly 84% occurring once and the leading ten covering around 0.93%. Material for sequencing was PBMCs. Receptor source: a young man in good health and CMV-seronegative.

CDR3 coding DNA: TGTGCCAGCAGTAGCCTCTGGGGGGGCTCCTACGAGCAGTACTTC. Its protein product is CASSSLWGGSYEQYF. The rearrangement joins TRBV6-5 to TRBJ2-7, with 7 bases fitting TRBD2. The CDR3 contains 15 residues. The V segment lost 5 bases and the J segment 0 bases; nucleotides outside the gene matches: 7. Germline V lookup: CDR1 MNHEY, CDR2 SVGAGI.

The chain employs TRBV27 and TRBJ1-1; tentatively, D is TRBD1 (5 bases). Trimming removed 5 bases from V and 4 bases from J, with 11 bases in between. The CDR3 is 13 amino acids. Germline CDR1 is MNHEY and CDR2 is SMNVEV (reference sequence). The CDR3 nucleotides are TGTGCCAGCAGTAATCAGGGTGCCACTGAAGCTTTCTTT. Encoded protein: CASSNQGATEAFF.

The V and J genes are TRBV29-1 and TRBJ2-5; 12 nucleotides line up with TRBD1. After removal of 8 bases from V and 3 bases from J, the junction contained 4 bases not matched to a gene. The CDR3 is 13 amino acids. Germline assignment: CDR1 SQVTM and CDR2 ANQGSEA. The CDR3 region is CSTGQGAKETQYF. CDR3 nucleotides: TGCAGCACGGGACAGGGGGCTAAAGAGACCCAGTACTTC.

This chain uses TRBV10-1 with TRBJ2-2; the D gene is possibly TRBD2 (5 bases). V lost 4 bases to trimming and J lost 3 bases, with 9 bases between them. The CDR3 is 14 amino acids. Germline V gene lookup returns CDR1 WNHNN and CDR2 SYGVQD (reference sequence). CDR3 region: CASSVVRDTGELFF. CDR3 in DNA: TGCGCCAGCAGTGTAGTGCGGGACACCGGGGAGCTGTTTTTT.

This CDR3 is CASSLLGGNSPLHF. In DNA, the CDR3 is TGTGCCAGCAGTTTGTTAGGGGGTAATTCACCCCTCCACTTT. This rearrangement joins TRBV28 to TRBJ1-6, with a possible D match to TRBD1 (6 bases). Germline CDR1 reads MDHEN; CDR2 reads SYDVKM. V lost 3 bases to trimming and J lost 6 bases, with 9 bases between them. CDR3 size: 14 residues.

V gene TRBV7-2 combines with J gene TRBJ1-4, with TRBD1 as a possible D gene (6 bases). Germline loops: CDR1 SGHTA, CDR2 FQGNSA. This CDR3 comprises 15 residues. The V end lost 6 bases, the J end lost 3 bases, and 14 bases lay between the germline ends. The chain's CDR3 is CASRVGGAANEKLFF. CDR3 nucleotide sequence: TGTGCCAGCAGAGTTGGGGGGGCGGCTAATGAAAAACTGTTTTTT.

This clone was detected once. The rearrangement joins TRBV13 to TRBJ1-6; TRBD1 aligns across 7 bases. The CDR3 covers 19 residues. Losses at the gene ends were 4 bases for V and 0 bases for J; bases not matched to a gene: 12. Germline-derived CDR1 and CDR2 are PRHDT and FYEKMQ (reference sequence). CDR3 protein: CASSYAGGRLSSYNSPLHF. Here the CDR3 DNA reads TGTGCCAGCAGCTACGCAGGGGGTAGATTGAGCTCCTATAATTCACCCCTCCACTTT.

This clone has just a few counts. The rearrangement uses TRBV2 and TRBJ1-1; D not certain. The CDR3 spans 13 residues. V lost 7 bases to trimming and J lost 1 base, with 10 bases between them. CDR1 is SNHLY and CDR2 is FYNNEI in the germline V gene. The CDR3 region has the DNA TGTGCCAGCACCATCGAGAAGAACACTGAAGCTTTCTTT. This codes for CASTIEKNTEAFF. The variable domain in full, completed from reference TRBV2 and TRBJ1-1, reads EPEVTQTPSHQVTQMGQEVILRCVPISNHLYFYWYRQILGQKVEFLVSFYNNEISEKSEIFDDQFSVERPDGSNFTLKIRSTKLEDSAMYFCASTIEKNTEAFFGQGTRLTVV.

This chain connects TRBV10-1 to TRBJ2-1; 10 nucleotides line up with TRBD2. The V gene's germline CDR1 is WNHNN and CDR2 SYGVQD (reference sequence). This CDR3 comprises 15 residues. V was pared by 5 bases and J by 5 bases, with 6 bases of the junction left unmatched. The CDR3 nucleotides read TGCGCCAGCAGTCGTAGCGGGGGGTTCGACAATGAGCAGTTCTTC. This gives the protein CASSRSGGFDNEQFF.

The chain uses TRBV28 and TRBJ2-3, with D perhaps matching TRBD2 (5 bases). This CDR3 region has 15 residues. Trimming left V 4 bases short and J 2 bases short, with 13 bases between. Germline CDR1 is MDHEN and CDR2 is SYDVKM. DNA of the CDR3: TGTGCCAGCAGTTCATACTCTCGGGACACAGATACGCAGTATTTT. Translation gives CASSSYSRDTDTQYF.

V gene TRBV6-5 combines with J gene TRBJ2-1; TRBD1 agrees at 7 bases. This CDR3 region has 15 residues. Trimming took 1 base from V and 5 from J; bases not matched to a gene: 5. CDR1 is MNHEY and CDR2 is SVGAGI in the germline V gene. The CDR3 loop is CASSYWDSGDNEQFF. The CDR3 nucleotides are TGTGCCAGCAGTTACTGGGACAGCGGAGACAATGAGCAGTTCTTC.

This chain links TRBV30 with TRBJ2-1; D gene ambiguous. V lost 0 bases to trimming and J lost 7 bases, with 10 bases between them. This CDR3 spans 13 amino acids. Per the germline V gene, CDR1 is GTSNPN and CDR2 is SVGIG (reference sequence). Here the CDR3 reads CAWSVSLQNEQFF. In DNA, the CDR3 is TGTGCCTGGAGTGTCTCCCTTCAGAATGAGCAGTTCTTC.

This clone was detected a few times. DNA for the CDR3: TGTGCCAGCAAGGGAGCGGGGGGGTTAGAGGAGACCCAGTACTTC. This encodes CASKGAGGLEETQYF. V and J are TRBV6-6 and TRBJ2-5; 10 bases agree with TRBD2. This CDR3 is built from 15 residues. Germline V lookup: CDR1 MNHNY, CDR2 SVGAGI (reference sequence). The V and J ends lost 7 bases and 5 bases, in that order; junction bases with no gene match: 10.

The J gene is TRBJ2-7, the V gene TRBV9; TRBD1 aligns across 9 bases. V gave up 1 base and J gave up 3 bases; unmatched junction bases: 5. CDR3 length equals 15 residues. CDR1 is SGDLS, CDR2 YYNGEE, per germline. Written as DNA, the CDR3 is TGTGCCAGCAGCGTAAGTGCGGGACAGGGCTACGAGCAGTACTTC. It yields the protein CASSVSAGQGYEQYF.

The DNA for the CDR3 is TGTGCCAGCAGCACAGGGATCCTGACCTATTCACCCCTCCACTTT. Its protein product is CASSTGILTYSPLHF. The chain has TRBV5-8 and TRBJ1-6; a weak D match, TRBD1 (6 bases). This CDR3 comprises 15 residues. Germline V gene sequence: CDR1 SGHTS, CDR2 YDEGEE. Trimming stripped 4 bases from V and 8 bases from J, with 16 bases between.

J is TRBJ1-6 and V is TRBV15; TRBD1 might be the D (6 bases). The germline V gene encodes CDR1 LNHNV and CDR2 YYDKDF (reference sequence). V gave up 7 bases and J gave up 2 bases, with 9 bases separating them. This CDR3 spans 14 amino acids. The CDR3 sequence is CATTGQPYNSPLHF. The DNA for the CDR3 is TGTGCCACCACCGGACAGCCCTATAATTCACCCCTCCACTTT.

V usage is TRBV6-6 and J usage is TRBJ2-5; TRBD2 agrees at 11 bases. The CDR3 totals 16 residues. The V gene's germline CDR1 is MNHNY and CDR2 SVGAGI (reference sequence). The junction had 4 bases not matched to a gene; V was cut back by 0 bases and J by 4 bases. The CDR3, as DNA: TGTGCCAGCAGTTACTCACGAACTAGCGGGGGAGAGACCCAGTACTTC. Translating it yields CASSYSRTSGGETQYF.

This clone was found a few times. The chain is built from TRBV9 and TRBJ2-7; 8 bases match TRBD1. Germline values: CDR1 SGDLS, CDR2 YYNGEE. V shed 7 bases, J shed 2 bases, and the junction held 11 bases outside the gene matches. This CDR3 contains 15 residues. This CDR3 reads CASSPGQGTTYEQYF. The CDR3 nucleotides read TGTGCCAGCTCGCCTGGACAGGGAACCACCTACGAGCAGTACTTC.

The chain recombines TRBV15 with TRBJ2-1; 13 bases align to TRBD2. The CDR3 runs 15 residues. After removal of 6 bases from V and 6 bases from J, the junction contained 5 bases not matched to a gene. Germline CDR1 and CDR2: LNHNV and YYDKDF (reference sequence). The CDR3 loop is CATRDGLAGVNEQFF. CDR3 bases: TGTGCCACCAGAGACGGACTAGCGGGAGTCAATGAGCAGTTCTTC.

J is TRBJ2-7 and V is TRBV29-1, with D possibly matching TRBD1 (6 bases). This CDR3 has 10 residues. The germline V and J ends were trimmed by 4 bases and 10 bases, with 11 bases remaining between them. Per germline, CDR1 SQVTM and CDR2 ANQGSEA. DNA for the CDR3: TGCAGCGTTGGAGGGACAACACAGTACTTC. This translates into CSVGGTTQYF.

The chain carries TRBV30 and TRBJ1-1, with D hard to call. Trimming cost V 0 bases and J 4 bases, with 9 bases left between them. Germline V gene lookup returns CDR1 GTSNPN and CDR2 SVGIG (reference sequence). The CDR3 contains 13 residues. CDR3 protein: CAWSVRRGTEAFF. In nucleotides, the CDR3 is TGTGCCTGGAGTGTACGGCGAGGCACTGAAGCTTTCTTT.

V usage is TRBV27 and J usage is TRBJ2-1, with 9 nucleotides matching TRBD2. V trimming: 6 bases; J trimming: 6 bases; junction bases outside the gene matches: 6. Per the germline V gene, CDR1 is MNHEY and CDR2 is SMNVEV (reference sequence). This CDR3 has 14 residues. The CDR3 loop is CASRGGGRANEQFF. CDR3 bases: TGTGCCAGCAGGGGGGGCGGGAGGGCCAATGAGCAGTTCTTC.

This clone was seen more than once but under ten times. The chain has TRBV7-2 and TRBJ2-1; D not certain. Germline values: CDR1 SGHTA, CDR2 FQGNSA. This CDR3 is built from 15 residues. V lost 5 bases and J lost 7, with 18 bases in between. As DNA, the CDR3 is TGTGCCAGCAGCCTGTCCTACGAAGAGGCGAATGAGCAGTTCTTC. It specifies CASSLSYEEANEQFF.

The chain has TRBV5-1 and TRBJ2-5, with D possibly TRBD2 on 7 matching bases. With 6 bases removed from V and 3 bases from J, the gap between germline ends came to 18 bases. Germline CDR1 SGHRS, CDR2 YFSETQ. The CDR3 totals 15 residues. CDR3: CASTSLGGAEETQYF. CDR3 coding DNA: TGCGCCAGCACCTCCCTGGGGGGGGCAGAAGAGACCCAGTACTTC.

The CDR3, as DNA: TGCGCCAGCAGCCCCGGACAGGGGACCATTCAGTACTTC. Translating it yields CASSPGQGTIQYF. The gene calls are TRBV5-1 and TRBJ2-4, with 9 nucleotides matching TRBD1. The germline V gene encodes CDR1 SGHRS and CDR2 YFSETQ. V was pared by 4 bases and J by 9 bases, with 5 bases of the junction left unmatched. The CDR3 spans 13 residues.

This chain joins TRBV6-5 and TRBJ2-3; D might be TRBD2 (6 bases). Trimming took off 2 bases at V and 1 base at J, with 7 bases between the two ends. CDR3 length: 14 residues. Germline V gene lookup returns CDR1 MNHEY and CDR2 SVGAGI. The CDR3 region is CASSYERGTDTQYF. CDR3 sequence (DNA): TGTGCCAGCAGTTACGAGCGGGGCACAGATACGCAGTATTTT.

The rearrangement links TRBV21-1 to TRBJ1-1; the D segment call TRBD1 is taken from the table without a DNA check. TRBV21-1 is noted as a pseudogene. The CDR3 consists of 14 residues. The CDR3 coding sequence is TGTGCCAGCAGCGCAGGACAAGGCGGAGATGAAGCTTTCTTT. It specifies CASSAGQGGDEAFF.